This T cell receptor (beta chain) originates from a study of cytomegalovirus exposure and HLA in healthy donors. The germline V gene encodes CDR1 SGDLS and CDR2 YYNGEE. This CDR3 has 16 amino acids. The V gene end was trimmed by 5 bases and the J gene end by 1 base; junction bases not matched to a gene: 5. The PCR made use of 60 Vbeta and 13 Jbeta primers. Generated by immunoSEQ multiplex PCR, the TCRdb table keeps only in-frame clones and is missing some. The table lists around 100,000 clones, more than 65% of them singletons, with 4% in the top ten. Comment on this clone: Its target is unknown.

Findings and caveats of the study: Three CMV-associated chains proved CMV antigen-specific in vitro.

The receptor comes from a woman aged 45-59 years in good health and CMV-seropositive. The chain carries TRBV9 and TRBJ2-6, with TRBD1 identical over 8 bases. Sequenced sample: PBMCs. CDR3 nucleotides: TGTGCCAGCAGGGGGAACAGGGGGTCTGGGGCCAACGTCCTGACTTTC. It yields the protein CASRGNRGSGANVLTF.